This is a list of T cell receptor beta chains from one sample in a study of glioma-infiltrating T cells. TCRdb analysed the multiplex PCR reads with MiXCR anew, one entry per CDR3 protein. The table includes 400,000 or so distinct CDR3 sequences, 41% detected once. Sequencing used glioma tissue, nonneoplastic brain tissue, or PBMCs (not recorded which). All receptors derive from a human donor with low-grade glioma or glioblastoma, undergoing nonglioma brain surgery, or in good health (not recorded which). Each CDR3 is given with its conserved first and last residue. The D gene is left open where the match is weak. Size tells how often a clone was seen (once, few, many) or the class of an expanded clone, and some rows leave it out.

CASSDDGKSRSYEQYF | TGTGCCAGCAGTGATGATGGGAAATCAAGATCCTACGAGCAGTACTTC | TRBJ2-7 | NA | few | TRBV25-1
CASTDSNGGDTEAFF | TGTGCCAGCACGGATTCAAATGGGGGGGATACTGAAGCTTTCTTT | TRBJ1-1 | NA | few | TRBV25-1
CAAKGTNYGYTF | TGTGCCGCCAAAGGGACTAACTATGGCTACACCTTC | TRBJ1-2 | NA | many | TRBV6-2/TRBV6-3
CASSQDWAADTQYF | TGCGCCAGCAGCCAAGATTGGGCCGCAGATACGCAGTATTTT | TRBJ2-3 | NA | few | TRBV4-3
CASNPSGRRTDTQYF | TGTGCCAGCAATCCTAGCGGGAGAAGGACAGATACGCAGTATTTT | TRBJ2-3 | TRBD2 | NA | TRBV6-1
CASSRSGPRTDTQYF | TGTGCCAGCAGTCGTAGCGGGCCGCGCACAGATACGCAGTATTTT | TRBJ2-3 | TRBD2 | many | TRBV6-1
CASSHTGTSGSNIQYF | TGTGCCAGCAGTCATACCGGGACTAGCGGGAGTAACATTCAGTACTTC | TRBJ2-4 | TRBD2 | NA | TRBV6-1
CASRRPDQTQETQYF | TGTGCCAGCCGTCGACCGGACCAAACTCAAGAGACCCAGTACTTC | TRBJ2-5 | NA | NA | TRBV28
CSARGTATNSEQYF | TGCAGTGCTAGAGGTACAGCGACCAACTCCGAGCAGTACTTC | TRBJ2-7 | NA | once | TRBV20-1
CASSLLSVDEQYF | TGTGCCAGCAGTCTACTCTCCGTCGACGAGCAGTACTTC | TRBJ2-7 | NA | many | TRBV27
CASNSGGGETYEQYF | TGTGCCAGCAATTCGGGGGGGGGCGAGACATACGAGCAGTACTTC | TRBJ2-7 | TRBD2 | many | TRBV28
CASSFIGFSGTDTQYF | TGTGCCAGCAGTTTTATCGGTTTTTCCGGAACAGATACGCAGTATTTT | TRBJ2-3 | NA | many | TRBV27
CASSERLSAYNEQFF | TGTGCCAGCAGTGAGCGCCTTAGCGCCTACAATGAGCAGTTCTTC | TRBJ2-1 | NA | NA | TRBV25-1
CASSPDGQGLYNEQFF | TGTGCCAGCAGCCCCGATGGACAGGGGCTTTACAATGAGCAGTTCTTC | TRBJ2-1 | TRBD1 | few | TRBV4-2
CSARFQPSNYGYTF | TGCAGTGCTAGATTTCAGCCGTCTAACTATGGCTACACCTTC | TRBJ1-2 | NA | once | TRBV20-1
CSARISGASYEQYF | TGCAGTGCTAGGATTAGCGGGGCCTCCTACGAGCAGTACTTC | TRBJ2-7 | TRBD2 | few | TRBV20-1
CASSLARNTDTQYF | TGTGCCAGCAGCTTAGCTCGGAACACAGATACGCAGTATTTT | TRBJ2-3 | NA | few | TRBV7-7
CASSLYTGGVETQYF | TGTGCCAGCAGTTTATACACAGGGGGCGTGGAGACCCAGTACTTC | TRBJ2-5 | TRBD1 | few | TRBV27
CSARDGASTTGNTIYF | TGCAGTGCTCGCGACGGGGCATCGACCACTGGAAACACCATATATTTT | TRBJ1-3 | NA | many | TRBV20-1
CASSQGGEGNTEAFF | TGTGCCAGCAGCCAAGGAGGGGAAGGAAACACTGAAGCTTTCTTT | TRBJ1-1 | NA | few | TRBV28
CASSLALAAYQETQYF | TGTGCCAGCAGCTTAGCGCTGGCAGCATATCAAGAGACCCAGTACTTC | TRBJ2-5 | NA | NA | TRBV7-2
CASSSDRRSTDTQYF | TGTGCCAGCAGCAGCGACAGAAGAAGCACAGATACGCAGTATTTT | TRBJ2-3 | NA | many | TRBV28
CASSPSLLAGVADEQYF | TGTGCCAGCAGTCCTTCGTTACTAGCGGGGGTGGCAGACGAGCAGTACTTC | TRBJ2-7 | TRBD2 | NA | TRBV6-2/TRBV6-3
CSANAPGLTSYEQYF | TGCAGTGCCAACGCGCCGGGACTGACCTCCTACGAGCAGTACTTC | TRBJ2-7 | NA | NA | TRBV20-1
CASRPDGNQPQHF | TGTGCCAGCAGACCTGACGGGAATCAGCCCCAGCATTTT | TRBJ1-5 | NA | many | TRBV6-2/TRBV6-3
CSARDRTQETQYF | TGCAGTGCTAGAGATAGGACCCAAGAGACCCAGTACTTC | TRBJ2-5 | NA | few | TRBV20-1
CASSPRAGTAIDEQFF | TGTGCCAGCAGTCCTAGGGCCGGGACAGCAATTGACGAGCAGTTCTTC | TRBJ2-1 | TRBD1 | few | TRBV12-3/TRBV12-4
CSAEVQRETKYF | TGCAGTGCTGAGGTACAACGGGAGACCAAGTACTTC | TRBJ2-5 | NA | NA | TRBV20-1
CARSFVKGSYQPQHF | TGTGCCAGAAGTTTTGTGAAGGGATCTTATCAGCCCCAGCATTTT | TRBJ1-5 | NA | NA | TRBV28
CASSLASLNKGYTF | TGTGCCAGCAGCTTGGCCTCCTTAAATAAGGGCTACACCTTC | TRBJ1-2 | NA | few | TRBV27
CASSGQLIDGYTF | TGTGCCAGCAGTGGACAGCTGATCGATGGCTACACCTTC | TRBJ1-2 | NA | NA | TRBV6-4
CASSQSGSHEQYF | TGTGCCAGCAGTCAATCGGGGTCCCACGAGCAGTACTTC | TRBJ2-7 | NA | NA | TRBV12-3/TRBV12-4
CASSSVLQETQYF | TGTGCCAGCTCTTCAGTACTTCAGGAGACCCAGTACTTC | TRBJ2-5 | NA | NA | TRBV12-3/TRBV12-4
CASSFGTSGRTDTQYF | TGTGCCAGCAGTTTTGGGACTAGCGGGAGGACAGATACGCAGTATTTT | TRBJ2-3 | TRBD2 | few | TRBV27
CASSLVGPLHEQYF | TGCGCCAGCAGCTTAGTCGGACCTCTCCACGAGCAGTACTTC | TRBJ2-7 | NA | NA | TRBV4-1
CASIGQGEAYGYTF | TGTGCCAGCATTGGACAGGGGGAAGCGTATGGCTACACCTTC | TRBJ1-2 | TRBD1 | few | TRBV2
CASSQEWREGYNEQFF | TGTGCCAGCAGCCAAGAATGGCGGGAGGGTTACAATGAGCAGTTCTTC | TRBJ2-1 | TRBD2 | NA | TRBV6-5
CSARAAGWEGPAYEQYF | TGCAGTGCTAGAGCGGCGGGATGGGAGGGCCCGGCCTACGAGCAGTACTTC | TRBJ2-7 | TRBD2 | NA | TRBV20-1
CSARRAGGDYEQYF | TGCAGTGCTCGCAGGGCGGGAGGGGACTACGAGCAGTACTTC | TRBJ2-7 | TRBD2 | few | TRBV20-1
CASSPRGVSSYEQYF | TGTGCCAGCAGCCCCCGGGGGGTCAGCTCCTACGAGCAGTACTTC | TRBJ2-7 | TRBD2 | NA | TRBV6-2/TRBV6-3
CATSIEGTGILYEQYF | TGTGCCACCAGCATAGAGGGGACAGGGATTCTTTACGAGCAGTACTTC | TRBJ2-7 | TRBD1 | NA | TRBV15
CSAEDRAYEQYF | TGCAGTGCCGAGGACAGGGCCTACGAGCAGTACTTC | TRBJ2-7 | TRBD1 | NA | TRBV20-1
CASSQDPGQSLKAFF | TGCGCCAGCAGCCAAGATCCGGGGCAGTCCCTTAAAGCTTTCTTT | TRBJ1-1 | NA | many | TRBV4-3
CASSYSGRGLSGANVLTF | TGTGCCAGCAGTTACTCGGGCAGGGGCCTCTCTGGGGCCAACGTCCTGACTTTC | TRBJ2-6 | NA | NA | TRBV6-2/TRBV6-3
CSDAFRLVPGELFF | TGCAGTGATGCATTTAGACTAGTCCCCGGGGAGCTGTTTTTT | TRBJ2-2 | NA | NA | TRBV20-1